Listed below are T cell receptor beta chains from one sample, sequenced in a study of a mutant IDH1 vaccine in newly diagnosed glioma. The method was immunoSEQ multiplex PCR; TCRdb's version includes in-frame clones alone and lacks a portion of them. Counted here are some 19,000 clones, approximately 86% occurring once; the ten biggest clones make up about 5%. This material consisted of PBMCs, taken from a glioma patient treated with radiotherapy, temozolomide or both. The source of these receptors is a man aged 35-49 years with glioma. The CDR3 runs from the conserved cysteine through the conserved F or W. D genes are given only for firm matches. The listing skips clone size in some rows; elsewhere it reads once, few, many or a size class.

d_gene,v_gene,len,j_gene,abundance,CDR3aa,CDR3nt
-,TRBV6-5,15,TRBJ1-1,-,CASRTPSGDGTEAFF,TGTGCCAGCAGGACACCGTCAGGAGATGGCACTGAAGCTTTCTTT
-,TRBV9,14,TRBJ2-7,-,CASSVGMHSYEQYF,TGTGCCAGCAGCGTAGGAATGCACTCCTACGAGCAGTACTTC
-,TRBV4-1,17,TRBJ1-2,-,CASSQEWAGGGNYGYTF,TGCGCCAGCAGCCAAGAATGGGCCGGAGGAGGGAACTATGGCTACACCTTC
-,TRBV5-5,13,TRBJ1-6,few,CASSPGNNSPLHF,TGTGCCAGCAGCCCTGGGAATAATTCACCCCTCCACTTT
TRBD2,TRBV19,13,TRBJ2-5,once,CASSRGGQETQYF,TGTGCCAGTAGTAGGGGGGGACAAGAGACCCAGTACTTC
-,TRBV10-3,17,TRBJ2-2,-,CAISESATRGRPGELFF,TGTGCCATCAGTGAGTCGGCAACCCGGGGTCGGCCCGGGGAGCTGTTTTTT
-,TRBV6-6,14,TRBJ1-5,once,CASSYSRQDQPQHF,TGTGCCAGCAGTTACTCGAGGCAAGATCAGCCCCAGCATTTT
-,TRBV5-1,13,TRBJ1-1,few,CASSSGFNTEAFF,TGCGCCAGCAGCTCCGGATTCAACACTGAAGCTTTCTTT
-,TRBV25-1,16,TRBJ2-5,-,CASSDLRRDGQETQYF,TGTGCCAGCAGTGATTTACGGCGGGATGGGCAGGAGACCCAGTACTTC
-,TRBV7-9,14,TRBJ2-7,-,CASREVGGDIEQYF,TGTGCCAGCAGAGAGGTCGGTGGGGACATCGAGCAGTACTTC
-,TRBV6-5,15,TRBJ1-3,-,CASSSPRDGRNTIYF,TGTGCCAGCAGTTCGCCACGGGACGGAAGAAACACCATATATTTT
TRBD1,TRBV7-2,17,TRBJ1-2,-,CASSFRPSGQGAYGYTF,TGTGCCAGCAGCTTCAGGCCCTCCGGACAGGGGGCGTATGGCTACACCTTC
-,TRBV2,12,TRBJ2-7,-,CASRGTTYEQYF,TGTGCCAGCAGGGGGACGACCTACGAGCAGTACTTC
TRBD1,TRBV30,12,TRBJ1-2,-,CASPGTEYGYTF,TGTGCCTCCCCCGGGACAGAGTATGGCTACACCTTC
-,TRBV15,13,TRBJ1-2,-,CATSRDVRGGYTF,TGTGCCACCAGCAGAGATGTGAGGGGCGGCTACACCTTC
TRBD2,TRBV2,15,TRBJ2-1,-,CASSEAGLVWYEQFF,TGTGCCAGCAGTGAAGCGGGACTAGTGTGGTATGAGCAGTTCTTC
TRBD1,TRBV5-4,15,TRBJ1-1,-,CASRPPGQMNTEAFF,TGTGCCAGCAGGCCCCCGGGACAGATGAACACTGAAGCTTTCTTT
-,TRBV30,13,TRBJ1-5,once,CAWNLQSNQPQHF,TGTGCCTGGAATCTACAAAGCAATCAGCCCCAGCATTTT
-,TRBV7-2,15,TRBJ2-2,-,CASTLLLVNTGELFF,TGTGCCAGCACCTTACTTTTGGTAAACACCGGGGAGCTGTTTTTT
-,TRBV7-2,14,TRBJ1-2,-,CASSPAWGDYGYTF,TGTGCCAGCAGCCCCGCATGGGGGGACTATGGCTACACCTTC
-,TRBV7-7,15,TRBJ1-3,-,CASSSRGVPGNTIYF,TGTGCCAGCAGCTCCCGAGGGGTCCCTGGAAACACCATATATTTT
-,TRBV7-8,16,TRBJ2-5,-,CASSTPGHPDGETQYF,TGTGCCAGCAGCACGCCGGGACACCCCGACGGAGAGACCCAGTACTTC
TRBD1,TRBV5-1,16,TRBJ1-4,-,CASSSGITGGGEKLFF,TGCGCCAGCAGCTCCGGAATTACAGGGGGCGGTGAAAAACTGTTTTTT
-,TRBV30,11,TRBJ1-3,-,CAWSVGNTIYF,TGTGCCTGGAGTGTAGGAAACACCATATATTTT
-,TRBV9,13,TRBJ2-4,-,CASSVDWADIQYF,TGTGCCAGCAGCGTTGACTGGGCGGACATTCAGTACTTC
-,TRBV27,14,TRBJ2-5,-,CASRRVGSGETQYF,TGTGCCAGCAGGCGAGTTGGGTCGGGGGAGACCCAGTACTTC
-,TRBV19,13,TRBJ1-1,-,CASSIDGTPEAFF,TGTGCCAGTAGTATTGACGGGACCCCTGAAGCTTTCTTT
-,TRBV6-5,15,TRBJ2-2,-,CASSLRGGYTGELFF,TGTGCCAGCAGTCTCCGCGGGGGCTACACCGGGGAGCTGTTTTTT
-,TRBV19,14,TRBJ1-2,-,CASSIVGRNYGYTF,TGTGCCAGTAGTATAGTTGGCAGAAACTATGGCTACACCTTC
-,TRBV4-1,16,TRBJ1-2,once,CASSQVPSAGVGGYTF,TGCGCCAGCAGCCAAGTCCCCTCCGCGGGGGTGGGCGGCTACACCTTC
-,TRBV25-1,15,TRBJ1-1,-,CASSDPGTGNTEAFF,TGTGCCAGCAGTGACCCCGGGACGGGCAACACTGAAGCTTTCTTT
TRBD1,TRBV19,14,TRBJ1-2,-,CASSIDRGIGGYTF,TGTGCCAGTAGTATTGACAGGGGAATAGGAGGCTACACCTTC
-,TRBV6-5,15,TRBJ1-6,-,CASSYEGRDNSPLHF,TGTGCCAGCAGTTACGAGGGGAGGGATAATTCACCCCTCCACTTT
TRBD2,TRBV7-9,17,TRBJ2-1,-,CASSLFGTSGTRNEQFF,TGTGCCAGCAGCTTATTTGGGACTAGCGGGACTCGGAATGAGCAGTTCTTC
-,TRBV19,14,TRBJ2-5,few,CASSLGTPQETQYF,TGTGCCAGTAGTCTTGGGACTCCTCAAGAGACCCAGTACTTC
-,TRBV6-6,11,TRBJ2-7,-,CASSLLASHHF,TGTGCCAGCAGCCTGTTGGCTTCCCACCATTTC
-,TRBV9,15,TRBJ1-1,once,CASSVVPGPYTEAFF,TGTGCCAGCAGCGTAGTACCAGGGCCGTACACTGAAGCTTTCTTT
-,TRBV6-1,14,TRBJ2-2,-,CASSEGHNTGELFF,TGTGCCAGCAGTGAAGGACACAACACCGGGGAGCTGTTTTTT
TRBD2,TRBV28,15,TRBJ2-7,-,CASSRTSGATYEQYF,TGTGCCAGCAGCCGCACTAGCGGGGCCACCTACGAGCAGTACTTC
-,TRBV19,16,TRBJ1-1,-,CASSMRGASMNTEAFF,TGTGCCAGTAGTATGAGGGGGGCTTCTATGAACACTGAAGCTTTCTTT
-,TRBV10-3,14,TRBJ1-1,-,CAISEREVDTEAFF,TGTGCCATCAGTGAGAGGGAGGTCGACACTGAAGCTTTCTTT
-,TRBV7-2,15,TRBJ1-2,-,CASSLKGPLNYGYTF,TGTGCCAGCAGCTTAAAAGGCCCCCTTAACTATGGCTACACCTTC
-,TRBV27,17,TRBJ2-5,-,CASSGTPGAGWQETQYF,TGTGCCAGCAGTGGAACCCCGGGGGCTGGATGGCAAGAGACCCAGTACTTC
-,TRBV7-2,12,TRBJ2-7,-,CASRGLSYEQYF,TGTGCCAGCAGGGGTTTATCCTACGAGCAGTACTTC
TRBD1,TRBV5-4,14,TRBJ1-2,-,CASSHPDRARGYTF,TGTGCCAGCAGCCATCCGGACAGGGCGAGAGGCTACACCTTC
TRBD1,TRBV5-1,16,TRBJ2-7,few,CASSPQPGQAAYEQYF,TGCGCCAGCAGCCCACAGCCGGGACAGGCCGCCTACGAGCAGTACTTC